This entry features one T cell receptor (beta chain) sequence. The data were taken from a study of blood T cell repertoires in COVID-19. Looking at the study overall: Samples of COVID-19 (acute and convalescent) were obtained from the United States, Italy and Spain. T cells, B-cell-depleted T cells, or PBMCs provided the cDNA or gDNA that served as material.

The V and J ends lost 6 bases and 2 bases, in that order; junction bases with no gene match: 6. Germline CDR1 reads MNHEY; CDR2 reads SMNVEV (reference sequence). CDR3 size: 14 residues. Authors' methods: Counts of nucleated cells, estimated from reference gene primer amplification, were obtained. The protocol was immunoSEQ multiplex PCR, while the TCRdb copy is restricted to in-frame clones and leaves out a portion. The DNA was the basis for D and trimming; V, J and clone size are from that table. The sample contains around 53,000 clones, about 77% of which appear only once. The chain has TRBV27 and TRBJ1-2; 7 bases fit TRBD1. The TCR comes from a man between 65 and 80 years old with active or convalescent COVID-19. Sequencing was done on a sample of peripheral blood. In DNA form, the CDR3 reads TGTGCCAGCAGACGACAGGGAGACAACTATGGCTACACCTTC. Its protein product is CASRRQGDNYGYTF.